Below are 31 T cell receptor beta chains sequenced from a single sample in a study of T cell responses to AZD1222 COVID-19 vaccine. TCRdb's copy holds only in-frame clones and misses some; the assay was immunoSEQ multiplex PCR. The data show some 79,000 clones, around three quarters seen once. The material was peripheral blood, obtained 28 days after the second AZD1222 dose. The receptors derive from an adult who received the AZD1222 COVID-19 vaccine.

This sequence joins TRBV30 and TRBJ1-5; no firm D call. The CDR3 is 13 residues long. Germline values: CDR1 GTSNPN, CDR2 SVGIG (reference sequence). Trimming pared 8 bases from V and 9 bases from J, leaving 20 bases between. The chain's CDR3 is CAGRGALGSPQHF. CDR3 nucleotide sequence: TGTGCCGGGCGAGGCGCTTTGGGATCGCCCCAGCATTTT.

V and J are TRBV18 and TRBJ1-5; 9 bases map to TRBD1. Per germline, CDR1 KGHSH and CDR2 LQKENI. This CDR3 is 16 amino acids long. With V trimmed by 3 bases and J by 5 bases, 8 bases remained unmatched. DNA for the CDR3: TGTGCCAGCTCACCTATGACAGGGGGAAGTGATCAGCCCCAGCATTTT. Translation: CASSPMTGGSDQPQHF.

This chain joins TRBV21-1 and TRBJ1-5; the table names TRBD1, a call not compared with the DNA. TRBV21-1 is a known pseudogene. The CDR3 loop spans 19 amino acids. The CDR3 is CASSKLGTGSDRSNQPQHF. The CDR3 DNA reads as TGTGCCAGCAGCAAATTGGGGACAGGGTCTGATAGAAGCAATCAGCCCCAGCATTTT.

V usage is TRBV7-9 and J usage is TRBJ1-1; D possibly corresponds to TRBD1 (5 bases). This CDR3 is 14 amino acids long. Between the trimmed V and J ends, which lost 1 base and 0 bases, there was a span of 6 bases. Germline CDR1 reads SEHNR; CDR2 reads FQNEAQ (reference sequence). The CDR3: CASSLVGVNTEAFF. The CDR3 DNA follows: TGTGCCAGCAGCTTAGTAGGGGTGAACACTGAAGCTTTCTTT.

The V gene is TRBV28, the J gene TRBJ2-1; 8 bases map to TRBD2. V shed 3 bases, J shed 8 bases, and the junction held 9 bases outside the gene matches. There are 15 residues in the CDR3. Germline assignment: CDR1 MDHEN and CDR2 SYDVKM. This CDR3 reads CASSLGGSGGYEQFF. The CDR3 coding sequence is TGTGCCAGCAGTTTGGGTGGGAGCGGGGGTTATGAGCAGTTCTTC.

DNA for the CDR3: TGTGCCAGTAGCGGACTAGCGGGAGAGGTAGATACGCAGTATTTT. Protein product: CASSGLAGEVDTQYF. The gene calls are TRBV19 and TRBJ2-3; 13 bases match TRBD2. From germline, CDR1 is LNHDA and CDR2 SQIVND (reference sequence). The V and J ends lost 6 bases and 5 bases, in that order; junction bases with no gene match: 5. CDR3 length: 15 residues.

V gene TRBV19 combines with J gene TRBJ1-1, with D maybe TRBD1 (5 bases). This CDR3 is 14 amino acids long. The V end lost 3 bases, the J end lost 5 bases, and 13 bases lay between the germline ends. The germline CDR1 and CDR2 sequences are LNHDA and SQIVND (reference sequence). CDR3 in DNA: TGTGCCAGTAGTATCTCGGGGGGGTGGACTGAAGCTTTCTTT. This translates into CASSISGGWTEAFF.

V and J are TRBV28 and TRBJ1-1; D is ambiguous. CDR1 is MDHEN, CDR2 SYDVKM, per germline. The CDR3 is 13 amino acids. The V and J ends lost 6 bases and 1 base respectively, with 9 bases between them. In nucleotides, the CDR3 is TGTGCCAGCAGCCCACGGCCGAACACTGAAGCTTTCTTT. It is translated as CASSPRPNTEAFF.

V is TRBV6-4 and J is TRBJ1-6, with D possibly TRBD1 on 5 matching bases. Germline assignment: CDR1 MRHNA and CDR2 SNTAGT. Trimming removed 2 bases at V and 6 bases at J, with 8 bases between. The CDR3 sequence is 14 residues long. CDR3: CASSDDGANSPLHF. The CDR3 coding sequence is TGTGCCAGCAGTGACGACGGGGCTAATTCACCCCTCCACTTT.

The CDR3 reads CASRGSSGRLNEQYF. The CDR3 nucleotides read TGTGCCAGCAGGGGGTCTAGCGGGAGGCTTAACGAGCAGTACTTC. The genes are TRBV6-5 and TRBJ2-7, with 11 bases identical to TRBD2. Germline CDR1 and CDR2: MNHEY and SVGAGI. Germline trimming cut 6 bases from V and 5 bases from J; bases unmatched to any gene: 9. This CDR3 region has 15 residues.

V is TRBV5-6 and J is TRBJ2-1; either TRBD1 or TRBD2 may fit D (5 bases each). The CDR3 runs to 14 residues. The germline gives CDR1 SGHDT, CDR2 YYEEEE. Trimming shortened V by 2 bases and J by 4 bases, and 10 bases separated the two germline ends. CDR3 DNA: TGTGCCAGCAGCTTTCGGGACGAGTACAATGAGCAGTTCTTC. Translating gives CASSFRDEYNEQFF.

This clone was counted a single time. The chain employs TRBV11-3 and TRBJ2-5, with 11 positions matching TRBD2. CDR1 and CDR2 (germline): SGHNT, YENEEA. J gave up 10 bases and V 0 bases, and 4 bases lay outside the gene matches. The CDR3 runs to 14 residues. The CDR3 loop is CASSLEPTSGDQYF. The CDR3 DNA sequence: TGTGCCAGCAGCTTAGAGCCGACTAGCGGGGACCAGTACTTC.

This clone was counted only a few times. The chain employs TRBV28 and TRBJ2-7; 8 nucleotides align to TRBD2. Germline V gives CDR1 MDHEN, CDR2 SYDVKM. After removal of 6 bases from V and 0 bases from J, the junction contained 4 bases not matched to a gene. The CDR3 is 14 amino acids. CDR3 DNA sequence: TGTGCCAGCAGACCGGGACTAGACTCCTACGAGCAGTACTTC. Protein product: CASRPGLDSYEQYF.

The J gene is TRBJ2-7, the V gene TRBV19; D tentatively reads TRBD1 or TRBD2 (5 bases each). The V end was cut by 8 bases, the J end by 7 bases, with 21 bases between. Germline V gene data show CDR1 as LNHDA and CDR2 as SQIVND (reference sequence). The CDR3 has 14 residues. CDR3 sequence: CASGLPTSWGEQYF. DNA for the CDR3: TGTGCCAGTGGCCTGCCCACGAGCTGGGGGGAGCAGTACTTC.

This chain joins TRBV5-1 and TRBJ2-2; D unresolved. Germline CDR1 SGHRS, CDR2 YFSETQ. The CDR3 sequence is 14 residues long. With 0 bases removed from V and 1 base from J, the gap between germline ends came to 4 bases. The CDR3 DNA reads TGCGCCAGCAGCTTGGAACAGAACACCGGGGAGCTGTTTTTT. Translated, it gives CASSLEQNTGELFF.

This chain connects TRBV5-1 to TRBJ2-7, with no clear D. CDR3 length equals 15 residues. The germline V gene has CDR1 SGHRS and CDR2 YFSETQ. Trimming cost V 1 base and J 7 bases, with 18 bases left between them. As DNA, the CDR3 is TGCGCCAGCAGCTTGAGGCAGGATTATACGAGGGAGCAGTACTTC. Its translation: CASSLRQDYTREQYF.

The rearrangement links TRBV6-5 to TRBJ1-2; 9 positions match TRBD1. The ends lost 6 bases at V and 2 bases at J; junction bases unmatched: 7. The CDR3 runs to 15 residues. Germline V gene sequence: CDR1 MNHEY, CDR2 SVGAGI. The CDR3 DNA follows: TGTGCCAGCAGGTTAACCGGGACAGGGAACTATGGCTACACCTTC. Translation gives CASRLTGTGNYGYTF.

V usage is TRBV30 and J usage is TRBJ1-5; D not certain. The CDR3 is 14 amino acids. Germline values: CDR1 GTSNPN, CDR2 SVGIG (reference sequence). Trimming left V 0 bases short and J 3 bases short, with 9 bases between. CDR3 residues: CAWSVLGFNQPQHF. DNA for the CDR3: TGTGCCTGGAGTGTATTGGGTTTCAATCAGCCCCAGCATTTT. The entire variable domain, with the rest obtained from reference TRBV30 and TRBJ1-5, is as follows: SQTIHQWPATLVQPVGSPLSLECTVEGTSNPNLYWYRQAAGRGLQLLFYSVGIGQISSEVPQNLSASRPQDRQFILSSKKLLLSDSGFYLCAWSVLGFNQPQHFGDGTRLSIL.

CDR3 residues: CASSLGTAGTEQFF. CDR3 coding DNA: TGTGCCAGCAGCTTGGGGACAGCAGGGACTGAGCAGTTCTTC. This chain uses TRBV5-5 with TRBJ2-1; TRBD1 is a possible D gene (6 bases). Per germline, CDR1 SGHKS and CDR2 YYEKEE (reference sequence). Trimming shortened V by 0 bases and J by 9 bases, and 13 bases separated the two germline ends. The CDR3 has 14 residues.

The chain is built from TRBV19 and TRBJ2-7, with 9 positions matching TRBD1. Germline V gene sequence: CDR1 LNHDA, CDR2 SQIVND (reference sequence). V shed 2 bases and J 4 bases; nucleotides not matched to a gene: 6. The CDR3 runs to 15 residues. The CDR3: CASSITGGVLYEQYF. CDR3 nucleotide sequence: TGTGCCAGTAGTATAACAGGGGGCGTCTTATACGAGCAGTACTTC.

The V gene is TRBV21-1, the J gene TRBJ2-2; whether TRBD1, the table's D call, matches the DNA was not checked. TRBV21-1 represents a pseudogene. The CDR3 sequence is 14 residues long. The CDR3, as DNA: TGTGCCAGCAGCAAAAGGGGGAACACCGGGGAGCTGTTTTTT. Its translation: CASSKRGNTGELFF.

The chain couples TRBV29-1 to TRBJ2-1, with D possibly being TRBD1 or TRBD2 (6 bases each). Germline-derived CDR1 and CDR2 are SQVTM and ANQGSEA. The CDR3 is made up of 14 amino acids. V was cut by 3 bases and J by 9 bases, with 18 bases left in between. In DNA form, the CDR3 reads TGCAGCGTTGAGGGGGGCAGAGGTTGGCTTGAGCAGTTCTTC. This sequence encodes CSVEGGRGWLEQFF.

The DNA of the CDR3 is TGTGCCAGCAGCCAAAGTGGGGGACTCCTCACAGATACGCAGTATTTT. This gives the protein CASSQSGGLLTDTQYF. The chain carries TRBV16 and TRBJ2-3, with D tentatively TRBD2 (6 bases). The ends were cut back, 2 bases at V and 2 bases at J, with 14 bases in the middle. Germline CDR1 is KGHSY and CDR2 is FQNENV. The CDR3 contains 16 residues.

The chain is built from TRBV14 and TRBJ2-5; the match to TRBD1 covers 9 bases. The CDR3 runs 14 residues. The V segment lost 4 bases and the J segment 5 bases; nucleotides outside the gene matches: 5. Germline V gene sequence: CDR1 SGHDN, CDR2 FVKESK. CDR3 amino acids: CASSRTGVRETQYF. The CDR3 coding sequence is TGTGCCAGCAGCCGGACAGGGGTACGGGAGACCCAGTACTTC.

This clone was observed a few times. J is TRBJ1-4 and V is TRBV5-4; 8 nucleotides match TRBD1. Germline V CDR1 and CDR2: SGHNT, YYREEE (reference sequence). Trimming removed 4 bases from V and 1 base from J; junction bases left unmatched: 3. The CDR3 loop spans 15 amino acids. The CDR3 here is CASSPDRETNEKLFF. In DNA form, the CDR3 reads TGTGCCAGCAGCCCGGACAGGGAAACTAATGAAAAACTGTTTTTT. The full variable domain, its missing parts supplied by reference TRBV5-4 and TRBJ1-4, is ETGVTQSPTHLIKTRGQQVTLRCSSQSGHNTVSWYQQALGQGPQFIFQYYREEENGRGNFPPRFSGLQFPNYSSELNVNALELDDSALYLCASSPDRETNEKLFFGSGTQLSVL.

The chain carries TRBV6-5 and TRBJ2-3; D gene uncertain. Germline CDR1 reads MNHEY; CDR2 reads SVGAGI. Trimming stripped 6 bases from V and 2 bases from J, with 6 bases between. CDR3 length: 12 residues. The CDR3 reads CASRFSTDTQYF. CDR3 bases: TGTGCCAGCAGGTTCTCCACAGATACGCAGTATTTT.

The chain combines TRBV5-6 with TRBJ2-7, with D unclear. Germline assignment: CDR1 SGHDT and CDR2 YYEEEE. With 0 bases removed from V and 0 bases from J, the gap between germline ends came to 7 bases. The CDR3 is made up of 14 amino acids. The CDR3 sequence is CASSLVKGSYEQYF. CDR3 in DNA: TGTGCCAGCAGCTTGGTTAAGGGCTCCTACGAGCAGTACTTC.

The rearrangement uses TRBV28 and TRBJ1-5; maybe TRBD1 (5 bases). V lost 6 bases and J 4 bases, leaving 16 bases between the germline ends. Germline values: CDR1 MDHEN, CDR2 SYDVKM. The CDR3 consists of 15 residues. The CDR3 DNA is TGTGCCAGCAGGGGCGGGACGGGAGTTAATCAGCCCCAGCATTTT. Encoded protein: CASRGGTGVNQPQHF.

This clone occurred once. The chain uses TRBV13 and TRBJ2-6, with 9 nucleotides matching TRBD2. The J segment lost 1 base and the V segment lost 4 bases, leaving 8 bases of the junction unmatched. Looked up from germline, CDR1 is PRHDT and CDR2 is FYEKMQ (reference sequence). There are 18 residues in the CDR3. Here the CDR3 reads CASSYGTSSSSGANVLTF. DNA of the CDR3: TGTGCCAGCAGCTACGGGACTAGCAGTTCGTCTGGGGCCAACGTCCTGACTTTC.

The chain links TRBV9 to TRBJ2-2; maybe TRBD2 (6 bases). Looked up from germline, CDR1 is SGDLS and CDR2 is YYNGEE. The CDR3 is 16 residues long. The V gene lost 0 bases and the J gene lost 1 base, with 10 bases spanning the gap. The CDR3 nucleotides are TGTGCCAGCAGCGTAGGGGTTAGCGGGAACACCGGGGAGCTGTTTTTT. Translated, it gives CASSVGVSGNTGELFF.

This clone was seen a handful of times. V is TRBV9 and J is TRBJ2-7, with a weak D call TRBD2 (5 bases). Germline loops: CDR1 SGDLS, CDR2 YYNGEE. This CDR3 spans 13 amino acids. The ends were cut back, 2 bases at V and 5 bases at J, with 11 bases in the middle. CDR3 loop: CASSVGSSNEQYF. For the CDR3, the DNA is TGTGCCAGCAGCGTGGGGAGTTCCAACGAGCAGTACTTC.